This T cell receptor (beta chain) was observed in a study of identifying expanded T cells in peripheral blood. Per the germline V gene, CDR1 is MNHNS and CDR2 is SASEGT. Trimming removed 5 bases at V and 2 bases at J, with 10 bases between. The CDR3 has 13 residues. The method was immunoSEQ multiplex PCR; TCRdb's version includes in-frame clones alone and lacks a portion of them. This table has about 85,000 clones, around 89% appearing once. During the collection period, no donor immune events like infections were recorded. This sequence joins TRBV6-1 and TRBJ2-7; maybe TRBD2 (6 bases). Sequencing used blood. This receptor was obtained from a person aged 18 to 75 in good health. The CDR3 reads CASSWAGTYEQYF. In DNA, the CDR3 is TGTGCCAGCAGTTGGGCGGGAACCTACGAGCAGTACTTC.